This T cell receptor beta chain is from a study of response to subunit inactivated influenza vaccine (dated by TCRdb to between 2018 and 2020). Notes on the research overall: Deep quantitative T cell receptor repertoire profiling was used in the study to track responses to a trivalent subunit inactivated influenza vaccine.

Notes on this clonotype: Which antigen it targets is not known. There are no base qualities to consult, and no much larger clone falls within one base.

The CDR3 goes from the cysteine to the phenylalanine over 16 residues. The CDR3 DNA has 48 bases and is translated from base 1. The germline V gene encodes CDR1 SGHRS and CDR2 YFSETQ. The junction shows trimming of 0 bases on V and 5 bases on J, plus 14 bases between the germline ends. The protocol used for the library was RT-PCR. TCRdb shows the sequencer as Illumina HiSeq 2500. TCRdb trimmed public reads at Q25 via fastp, called clones via MiXCR and kept in-frame beta chains. Records with the same CDR3 protein are collapsed into one entry carrying the most frequent genes and DNA. Here the sample has hundreds of thousands of distinct CDR3 sequences; 13% occur a single time. The ten biggest clones cover approximately 14% of the sample. Taken with the paper, the label for time point translates to: approximately 40 days after influenza vaccine administration. Overall study outcomes, separate from this receptor: The authors proposed that each seasonal influenza vaccination may bring in only a limited number of new T cells.

The rearrangement combines TRBV5-1 with TRBJ2-2; no D gene call is confident. The sequence came from a man aged 50 to 59 who received an inactivated influenza vaccine. Donor details come from another sample of the same person, matched by shared clones. This specimen consisted of PBMCs from blood, obtained roughly 46 days after vaccination. Here is the DNA: TGCGCCAGCAGCTTGGTATCCGGGCCCTCAACCGGGGAGCTGTTTTTT. This is translated as CASSLVSGPSTGELFF.